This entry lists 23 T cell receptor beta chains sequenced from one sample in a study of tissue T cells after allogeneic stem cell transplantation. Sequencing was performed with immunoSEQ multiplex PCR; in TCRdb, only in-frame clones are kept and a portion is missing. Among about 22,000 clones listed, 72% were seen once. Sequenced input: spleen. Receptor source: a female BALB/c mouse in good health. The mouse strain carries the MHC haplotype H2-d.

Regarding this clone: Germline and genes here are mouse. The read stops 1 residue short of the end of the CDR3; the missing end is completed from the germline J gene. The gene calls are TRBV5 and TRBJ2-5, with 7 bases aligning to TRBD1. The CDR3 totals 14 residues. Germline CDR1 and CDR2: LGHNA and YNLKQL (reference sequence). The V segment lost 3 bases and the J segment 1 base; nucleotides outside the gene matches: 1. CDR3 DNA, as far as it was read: TGTGCCAGCAGCCAGGGGACAGACCAAGACACCCAGTAC. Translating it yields CASSQGTDQDTQY. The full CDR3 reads CASSQGTDQDTQYF.

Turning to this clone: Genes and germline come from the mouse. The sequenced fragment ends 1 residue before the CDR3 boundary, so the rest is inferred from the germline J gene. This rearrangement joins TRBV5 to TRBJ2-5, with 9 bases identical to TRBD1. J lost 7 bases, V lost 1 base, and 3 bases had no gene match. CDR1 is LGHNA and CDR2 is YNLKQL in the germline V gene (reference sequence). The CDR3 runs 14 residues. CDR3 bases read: TGTGCCAGCAGCCAAGTCGACAGGGGGAACACCCAGTAC. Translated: CASSQVDRGNTQY. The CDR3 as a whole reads CASSQVDRGNTQYF.

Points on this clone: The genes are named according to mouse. Partial CDR3 DNA: TGTGCCAGCAGTGAGGGCAATTCTGGAAATACGCTCTAT. Protein: CASSEGNSGNTLY. The CDR3, in full, reads CASSEGNSGNTLYF. This chain joins TRBV13-1 and TRBJ1-3; D call uncertain. The sequence runs out 1 residue before the end of the CDR3; the remainder is reconstructed from the germline J gene. The CDR3 consists of 14 residues. V was cut by 2 bases and J by 0 bases, with 6 bases left in between. Germline V gives CDR1 NSHNY, CDR2 SYGAGN.

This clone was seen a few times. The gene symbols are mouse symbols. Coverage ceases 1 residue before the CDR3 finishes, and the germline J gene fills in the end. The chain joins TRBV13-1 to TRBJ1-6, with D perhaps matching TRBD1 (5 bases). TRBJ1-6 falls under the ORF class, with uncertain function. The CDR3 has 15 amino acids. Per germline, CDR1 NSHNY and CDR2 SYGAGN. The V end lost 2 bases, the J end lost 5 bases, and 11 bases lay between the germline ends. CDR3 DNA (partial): TGTGCCAGCAGTGAGATCCAGGGTAATAATTCGCCCCTCTAC. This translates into CASSEIQGNNSPLY. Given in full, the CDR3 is CASSEIQGNNSPLYF.

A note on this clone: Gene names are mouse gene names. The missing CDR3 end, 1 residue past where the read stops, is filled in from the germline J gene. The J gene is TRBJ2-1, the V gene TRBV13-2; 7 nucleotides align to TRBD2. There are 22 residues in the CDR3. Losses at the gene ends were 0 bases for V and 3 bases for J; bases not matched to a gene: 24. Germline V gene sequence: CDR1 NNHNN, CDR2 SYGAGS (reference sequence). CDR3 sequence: CASGDATGVQPTRHLLYAEQFF. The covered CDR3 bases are TGTGCCAGCGGTGATGCAACTGGGGTGCAACCCACACGACACCTCCTCTATGCTGAGCAGTTC.

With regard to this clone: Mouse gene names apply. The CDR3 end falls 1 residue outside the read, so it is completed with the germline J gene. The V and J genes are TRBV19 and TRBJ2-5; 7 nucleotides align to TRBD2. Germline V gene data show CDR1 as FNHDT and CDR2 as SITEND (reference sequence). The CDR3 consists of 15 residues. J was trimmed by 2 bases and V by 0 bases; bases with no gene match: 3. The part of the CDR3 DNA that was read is TGTGCCAGCAGTATAGTGACTGGGAGCCAAGACACCCAGTAC. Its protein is CASSIVTGSQDTQY. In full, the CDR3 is CASSIVTGSQDTQYF.

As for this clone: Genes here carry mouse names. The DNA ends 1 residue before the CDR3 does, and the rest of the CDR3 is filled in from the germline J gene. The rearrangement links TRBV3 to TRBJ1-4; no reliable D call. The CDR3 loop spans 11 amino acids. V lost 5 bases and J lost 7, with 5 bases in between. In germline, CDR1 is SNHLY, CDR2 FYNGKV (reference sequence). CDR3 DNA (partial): TGTGCCAGCAGCCCGGCCGAAAGATTATTT. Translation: CASSPAERLF. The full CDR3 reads CASSPAERLFF.

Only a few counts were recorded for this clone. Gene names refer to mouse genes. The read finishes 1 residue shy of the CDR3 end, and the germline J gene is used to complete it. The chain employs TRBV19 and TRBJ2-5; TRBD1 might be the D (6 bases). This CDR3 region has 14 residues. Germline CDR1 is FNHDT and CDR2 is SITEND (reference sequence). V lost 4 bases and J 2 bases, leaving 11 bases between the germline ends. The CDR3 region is CASSHRDTQDTQYF. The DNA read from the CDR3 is TGTGCCAGCAGTCATAGGGACACCCAAGACACCCAGTAC.

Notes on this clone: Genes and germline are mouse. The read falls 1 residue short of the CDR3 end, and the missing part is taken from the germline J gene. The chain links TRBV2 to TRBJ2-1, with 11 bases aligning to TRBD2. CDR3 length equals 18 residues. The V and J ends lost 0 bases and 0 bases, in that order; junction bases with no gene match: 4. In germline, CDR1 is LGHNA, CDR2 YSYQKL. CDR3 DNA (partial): TGTGCCAGCAGCCAAGACCGAGGACTGGGGGGTAACTATGCTGAGCAGTTC. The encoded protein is CASSQDRGLGGNYAEQF. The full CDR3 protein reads CASSQDRGLGGNYAEQFF.

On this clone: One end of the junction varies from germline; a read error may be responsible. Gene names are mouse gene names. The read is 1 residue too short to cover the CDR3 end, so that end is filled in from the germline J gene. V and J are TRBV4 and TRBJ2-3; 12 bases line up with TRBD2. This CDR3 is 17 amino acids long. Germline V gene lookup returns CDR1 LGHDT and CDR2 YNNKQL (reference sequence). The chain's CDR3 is CANSGTGGTSSAETLYF. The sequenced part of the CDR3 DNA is TGTGCCAACAGCGGGACTGGGGGGACGTCTAGTGCAGAAACGCTGTAT.

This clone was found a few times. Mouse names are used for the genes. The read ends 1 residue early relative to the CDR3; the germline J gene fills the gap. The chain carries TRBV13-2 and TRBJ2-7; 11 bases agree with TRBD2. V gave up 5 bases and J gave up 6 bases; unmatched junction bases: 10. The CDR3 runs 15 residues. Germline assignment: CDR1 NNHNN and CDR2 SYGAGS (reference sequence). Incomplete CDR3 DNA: TGTGCCAGCGGGGATCCCGGGACTGGGGGATTTGAACAGTAC. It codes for CASGDPGTGGFEQY. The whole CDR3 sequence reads CASGDPGTGGFEQYF.

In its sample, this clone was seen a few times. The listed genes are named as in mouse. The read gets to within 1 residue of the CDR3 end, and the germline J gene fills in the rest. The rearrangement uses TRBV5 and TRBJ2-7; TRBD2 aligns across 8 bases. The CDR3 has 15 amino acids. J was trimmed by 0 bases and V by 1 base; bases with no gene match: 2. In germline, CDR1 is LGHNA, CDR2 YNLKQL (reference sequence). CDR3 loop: CASSQGWGGSYEQYF. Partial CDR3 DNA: TGTGCCAGCAGCCAAGGGTGGGGGGGCTCCTATGAACAGTAC.

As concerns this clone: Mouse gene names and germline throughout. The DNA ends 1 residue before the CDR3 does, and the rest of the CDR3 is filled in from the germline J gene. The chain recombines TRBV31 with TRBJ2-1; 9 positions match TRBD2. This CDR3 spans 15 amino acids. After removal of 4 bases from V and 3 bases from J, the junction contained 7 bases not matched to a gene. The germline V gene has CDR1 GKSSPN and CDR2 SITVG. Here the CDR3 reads CAWNTGGRFYAEQFF. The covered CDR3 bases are TGTGCCTGGAATACTGGGGGGCGCTTCTATGCTGAGCAGTTC.

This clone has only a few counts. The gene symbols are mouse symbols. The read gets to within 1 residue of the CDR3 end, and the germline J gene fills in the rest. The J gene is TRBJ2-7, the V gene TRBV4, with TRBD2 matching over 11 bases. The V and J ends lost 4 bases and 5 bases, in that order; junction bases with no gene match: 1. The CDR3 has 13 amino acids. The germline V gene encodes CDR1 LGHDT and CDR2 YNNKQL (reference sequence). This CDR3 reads CASSLTGGDEQYF. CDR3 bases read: TGTGCCAGCAGCTTGACTGGGGGGGATGAACAGTAC.

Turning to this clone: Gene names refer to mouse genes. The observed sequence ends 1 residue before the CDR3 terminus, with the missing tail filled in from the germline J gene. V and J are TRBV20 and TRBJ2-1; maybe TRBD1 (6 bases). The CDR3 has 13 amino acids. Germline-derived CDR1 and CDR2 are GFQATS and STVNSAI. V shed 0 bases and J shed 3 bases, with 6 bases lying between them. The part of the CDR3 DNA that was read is TGTGGTGCTAGGGAAGGGGGCTATGCTGAGCAGTTC. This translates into CGAREGGYAEQF. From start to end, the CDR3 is CGAREGGYAEQFF.

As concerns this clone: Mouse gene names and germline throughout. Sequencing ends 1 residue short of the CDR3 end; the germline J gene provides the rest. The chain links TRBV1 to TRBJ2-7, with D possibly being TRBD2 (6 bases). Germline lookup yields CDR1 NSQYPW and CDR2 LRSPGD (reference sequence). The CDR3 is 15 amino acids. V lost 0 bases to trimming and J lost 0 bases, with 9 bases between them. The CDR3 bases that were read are TGCACCTGCAGTGCAGAATGGGGGTCCTCCTATGAACAGTAC. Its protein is CTCSAEWGSSYEQY. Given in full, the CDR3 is CTCSAEWGSSYEQYF.

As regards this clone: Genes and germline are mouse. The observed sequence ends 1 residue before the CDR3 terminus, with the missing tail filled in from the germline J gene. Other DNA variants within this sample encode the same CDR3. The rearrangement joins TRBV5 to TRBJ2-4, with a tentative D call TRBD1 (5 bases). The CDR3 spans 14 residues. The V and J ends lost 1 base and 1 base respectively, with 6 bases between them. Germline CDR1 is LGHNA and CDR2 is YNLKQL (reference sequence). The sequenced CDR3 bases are TGTGCCAGCAGCCAAGTAGGGGGTCAAAACACCTTGTAC. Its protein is CASSQVGGQNTLY. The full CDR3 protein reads CASSQVGGQNTLYF.

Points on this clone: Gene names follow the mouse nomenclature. The CDR3 DNA, read in part, is TGTGCCAGCAGGGACATTAGTGCAGAAACGCTGTAT. Translating it yields CASRDISAETLY. The full CDR3 is CASRDISAETLYF. This chain links TRBV19 with TRBJ2-3, with TRBD1 as a possible D gene (5 bases). Coverage ceases 1 residue before the CDR3 finishes, and the germline J gene fills in the end. The CDR3 extends over 13 amino acids. Between the trimmed V and J ends, which lost 5 bases and 0 bases, there was a span of 7 bases. CDR1 and CDR2 (germline): FNHDT, SITEND (reference sequence).

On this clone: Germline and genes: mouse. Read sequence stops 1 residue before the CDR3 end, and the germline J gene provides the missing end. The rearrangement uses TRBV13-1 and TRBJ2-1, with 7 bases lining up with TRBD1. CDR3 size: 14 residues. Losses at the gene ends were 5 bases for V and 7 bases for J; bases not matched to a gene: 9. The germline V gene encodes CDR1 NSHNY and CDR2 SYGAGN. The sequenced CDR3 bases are TGTGCCAGCAGAGCCGGGACAGAGGGGGCTGAGCAGTTC. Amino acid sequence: CASRAGTEGAEQF. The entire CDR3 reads CASRAGTEGAEQFF.

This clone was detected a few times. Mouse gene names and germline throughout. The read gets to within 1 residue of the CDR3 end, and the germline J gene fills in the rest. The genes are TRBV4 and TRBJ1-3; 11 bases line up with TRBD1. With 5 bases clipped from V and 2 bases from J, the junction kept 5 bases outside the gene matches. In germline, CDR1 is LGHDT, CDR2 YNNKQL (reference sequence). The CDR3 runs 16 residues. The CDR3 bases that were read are TGTGCCAGCAGCCTACGGGGACAGGGGGCTGGAAATACGCTCTAT. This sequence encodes CASSLRGQGAGNTLY. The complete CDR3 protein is CASSLRGQGAGNTLYF.

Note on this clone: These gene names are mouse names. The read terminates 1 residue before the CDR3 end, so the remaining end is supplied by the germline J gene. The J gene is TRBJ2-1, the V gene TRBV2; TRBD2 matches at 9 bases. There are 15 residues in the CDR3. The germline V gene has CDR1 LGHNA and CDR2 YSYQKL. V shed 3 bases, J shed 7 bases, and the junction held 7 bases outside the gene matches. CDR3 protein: CASSQSRDWAAEQFF. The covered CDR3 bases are TGTGCCAGCAGCCAGTCCCGGGACTGGGCGGCTGAGCAGTTC.

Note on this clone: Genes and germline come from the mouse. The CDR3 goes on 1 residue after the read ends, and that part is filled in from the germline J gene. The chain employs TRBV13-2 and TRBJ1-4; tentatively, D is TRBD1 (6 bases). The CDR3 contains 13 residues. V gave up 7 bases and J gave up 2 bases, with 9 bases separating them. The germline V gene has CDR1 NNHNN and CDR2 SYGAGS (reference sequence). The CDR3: CASWGQSNERLFF. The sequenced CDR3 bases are TGTGCCAGCTGGGGACAATCCAACGAAAGATTATTT.

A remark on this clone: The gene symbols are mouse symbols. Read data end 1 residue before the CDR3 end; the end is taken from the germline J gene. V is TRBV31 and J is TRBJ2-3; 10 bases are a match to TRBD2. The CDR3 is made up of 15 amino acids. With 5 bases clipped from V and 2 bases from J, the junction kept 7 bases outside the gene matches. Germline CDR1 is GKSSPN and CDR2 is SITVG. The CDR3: CAWPTGGNDAETLYF. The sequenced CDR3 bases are TGTGCCTGGCCGACTGGGGGGAATGATGCAGAAACGCTGTAT.